This T cell receptor (beta chain) emerged from a study of cytomegalovirus exposure and HLA in healthy donors. General study points: Cytomegalovirus-associated status was assigned to some 180 TCR beta chains. Most sequenced TCRs were rare (though some public TCRs occurred in many donors).

Both 60 Vbeta primers and 13 Jbeta primers went into the PCR. In the original workflow: In a later analysis, 75 million to 95 million unique TCR beta chains included roughly 11 million shared by two or more donors. The table came from immunoSEQ multiplex PCR; TCRdb's copy has only in-frame clones and leaves some out. That table furnishes V, J and clone size, whereas the DNA furnished D and trimming. The repertoire has roughly 120,000 clones, 80% of them found once; the top ten carry 3.3%. Trimming at V came to 0 bases and at J to 6 bases, leaving 6 bases not matched to a gene. This CDR3 spans 14 amino acids. In germline, CDR1 is SGHRS, CDR2 YFSETQ. As to this clone: Its target is unknown.

All the people who gave samples were healthy bone marrow donors. What was sequenced was PBMCs. The TCR originated in a male donor in good health and CMV-seronegative. This chain uses TRBV5-1 with TRBJ2-7; 7 nucleotides align to TRBD2. CDR3 protein: CASSLGLANREQYF. In DNA, the CDR3 is TGCGCCAGCAGCTTGGGACTAGCAAATCGCGAGCAGTACTTC. The full variable domain, rest sourced from reference TRBV5-1 and TRBJ2-7, is KAGVTQTPRYLIKTRGQQVTLSCSPISGHRSVSWYQQTPGQGLQFLFEYFSETQRNKGNFPGRFSGRQFSNSRSEMNVSTLELGDSALYLCASSLGLANREQYFGPGTRLTVT.